The present entry profiles one T cell receptor beta chain with its context. Its cognate antigen is unknown. The germline V gene has CDR1 SGHTS and CDR2 YDEGEE. This CDR3 has 12 residues. Trimming left V 0 bases short and J 4 bases short, with 5 bases between. The PCR employed 60 Vbeta primers together with 13 Jbeta primers. Only in-frame clones appear in the TCRdb table, and some are missing; sequencing was by immunoSEQ multiplex PCR. Its table records more than 95,000 clones. This entry comes from a study of cytomegalovirus exposure and HLA in healthy donors. Overall study findings and caveats: Cytomegalovirus-associated status was assigned to 150 or so TCR beta chains.

This chain links TRBV5-8 with TRBJ2-7; D unclear. The sample taken for sequencing was PBMCs. This clonotype originated in a man aged 25 to 40 in good health and CMV-seronegative. This chain's CDR3 is CASSLATYEQYF. CDR3 in DNA: TGTGCCAGCAGCTTGGCCACATACGAGCAGTACTTC.